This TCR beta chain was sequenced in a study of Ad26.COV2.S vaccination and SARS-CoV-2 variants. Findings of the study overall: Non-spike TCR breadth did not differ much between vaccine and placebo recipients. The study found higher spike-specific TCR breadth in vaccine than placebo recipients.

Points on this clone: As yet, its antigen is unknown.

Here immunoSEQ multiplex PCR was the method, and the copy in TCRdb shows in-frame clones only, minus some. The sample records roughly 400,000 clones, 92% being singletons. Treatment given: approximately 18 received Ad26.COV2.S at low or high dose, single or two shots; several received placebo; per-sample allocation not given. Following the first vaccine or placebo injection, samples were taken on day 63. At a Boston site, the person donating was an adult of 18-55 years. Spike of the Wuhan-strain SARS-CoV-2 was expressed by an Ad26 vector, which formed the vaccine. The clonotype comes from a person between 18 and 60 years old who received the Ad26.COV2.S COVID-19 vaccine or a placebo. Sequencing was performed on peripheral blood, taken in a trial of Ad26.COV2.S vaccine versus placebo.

CDR3 amino acids: CASSLDRTNYGYTF. The CDR3 bases are TGTGCCAGCAGCTTGGACAGGACCAACTATGGCTACACCTTC. The chain couples TRBV5-4 to TRBJ1-2; perhaps TRBD1 as D (5 bases). The CDR3 loop spans 14 amino acids. V was trimmed by 0 bases and J by 2 bases, leaving 8 bases between them. Germline V gene sequence: CDR1 SGHNT, CDR2 YYREEE (reference sequence). The full variable domain, its missing parts supplied by reference TRBV5-4 and TRBJ1-2, is ETGVTQSPTHLIKTRGQQVTLRCSSQSGHNTVSWYQQALGQGPQFIFQYYREEENGRGNFPPRFSGLQFPNYSSELNVNALELDDSALYLCASSLDRTNYGYTFGSGTRLTVV.